This T cell receptor (beta chain) is from a study of shared clonotypes between healthy human individuals. Overall study: Each donor's CD8 memory used one plate, CD8 naive two, each CD4 subset three.

Terminally differentiated effector memory CD45RA+ cells were left out of the naive CD8 fraction, which was CD45RO-negative and positively selected for CCR7. Every subset had its genomic DNA shared out evenly among several immunoSEQ plates. How the authors handled the data: ImmunoSEQ output lacked quality scores and full-length reads, limiting matched filtering. Assay used: immunoSEQ multiplex PCR; TCRdb lists only in-frame clones, some missing. V and J calls and clone size are as listed in that table; D and trimming were resolved from the DNA. The repertoire holds hundreds of thousands of clones, with 95% to 98% as singletons. This CDR3 region has 15 residues. CDR1 and CDR2 from the germline V gene are MDHEN and SYDVKM. Trimming pared 2 bases from V and 4 bases from J, leaving 11 bases between.

Sequencing input: naive CD8+ T cells sorted from blood. The chain carries TRBV28 and TRBJ2-2, with D maybe TRBD2 (5 bases). This clonotype was sampled from a man aged 25 to 45 in good health. The CDR3 loop reads CASSLEGRGTGELFF. The DNA of the CDR3 is TGTGCCAGCAGTTTAGAGGGTCGAGGCACCGGGGAGCTGTTTTTT.